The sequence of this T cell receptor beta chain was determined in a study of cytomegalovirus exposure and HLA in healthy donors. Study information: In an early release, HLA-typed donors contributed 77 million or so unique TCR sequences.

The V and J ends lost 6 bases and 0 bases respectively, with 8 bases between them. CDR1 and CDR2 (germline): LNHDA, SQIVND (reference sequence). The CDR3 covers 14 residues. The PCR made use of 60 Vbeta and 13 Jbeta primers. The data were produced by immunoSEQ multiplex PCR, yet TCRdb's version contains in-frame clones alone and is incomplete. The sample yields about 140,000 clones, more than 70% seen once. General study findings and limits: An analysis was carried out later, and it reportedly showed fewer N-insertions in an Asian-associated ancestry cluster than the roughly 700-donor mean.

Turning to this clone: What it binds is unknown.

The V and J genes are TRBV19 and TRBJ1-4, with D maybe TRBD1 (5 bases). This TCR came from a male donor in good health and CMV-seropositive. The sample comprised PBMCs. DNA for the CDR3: TGTGCCAGTAGGGGGACTGCAACTAATGAAAAACTGTTTTTT. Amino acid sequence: CASRGTATNEKLFF.